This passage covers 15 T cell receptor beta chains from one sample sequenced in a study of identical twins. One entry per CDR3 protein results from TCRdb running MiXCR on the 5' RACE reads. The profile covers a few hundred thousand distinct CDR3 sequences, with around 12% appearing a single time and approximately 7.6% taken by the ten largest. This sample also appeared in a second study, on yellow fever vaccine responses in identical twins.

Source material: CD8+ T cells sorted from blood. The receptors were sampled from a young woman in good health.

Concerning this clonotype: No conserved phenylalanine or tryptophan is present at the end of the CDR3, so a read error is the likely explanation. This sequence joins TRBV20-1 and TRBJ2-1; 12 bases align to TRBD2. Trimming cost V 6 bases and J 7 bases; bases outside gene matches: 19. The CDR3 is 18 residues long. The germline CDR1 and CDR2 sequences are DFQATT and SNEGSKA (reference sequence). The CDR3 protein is CSAPKETSGSVRRNEQFS. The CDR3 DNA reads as TGCAGTGCCCCGAAGGAGACTAGCGGGAGTGTTCGTCGTAATGAGCAGTTCTCC.

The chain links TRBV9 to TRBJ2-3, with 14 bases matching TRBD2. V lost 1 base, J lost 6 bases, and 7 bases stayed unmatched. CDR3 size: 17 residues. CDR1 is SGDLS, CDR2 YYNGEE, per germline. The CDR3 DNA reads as TGTGCCAGCAGCGTAAATTTGGGACTAGCGGGAGTGGATACGCAGTATTTT. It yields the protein CASSVNLGLAGVDTQYF. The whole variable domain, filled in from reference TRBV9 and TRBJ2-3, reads DSGVTQTPKHLITATGQRVTLRCSPRSGDLSVYWYQQSLDQGLQFLIQYYNGEERAKGNILERFSAQQFPDLHSELNLSSLELGDSALYFCASSVNLGLAGVDTQYFGPGTRLTVL.

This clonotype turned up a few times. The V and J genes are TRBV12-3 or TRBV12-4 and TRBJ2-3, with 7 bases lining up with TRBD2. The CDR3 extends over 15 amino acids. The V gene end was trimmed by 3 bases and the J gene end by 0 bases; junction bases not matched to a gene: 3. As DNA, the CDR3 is TGTGCCAGCAGTTTCGCGGGAGTTAGCACAGATACGCAGTATTTT. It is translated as CASSFAGVSTDTQYF.

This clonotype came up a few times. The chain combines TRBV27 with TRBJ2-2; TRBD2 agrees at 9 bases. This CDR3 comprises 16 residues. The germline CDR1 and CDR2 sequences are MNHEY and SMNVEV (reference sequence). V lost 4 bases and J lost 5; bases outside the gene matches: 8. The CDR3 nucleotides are TGTGCCAGCAGTTCACTAGCGGGTGCTTCGACCGGGGAGCTGTTTTTT. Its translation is CASSSLAGASTGELFF.

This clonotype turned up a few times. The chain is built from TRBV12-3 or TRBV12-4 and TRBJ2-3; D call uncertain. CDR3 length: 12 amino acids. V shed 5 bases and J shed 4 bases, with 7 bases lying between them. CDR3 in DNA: TGTGCCAGCAGTAGTATGGCAGATACGCAGTATTTT. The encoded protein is CASSSMADTQYF.

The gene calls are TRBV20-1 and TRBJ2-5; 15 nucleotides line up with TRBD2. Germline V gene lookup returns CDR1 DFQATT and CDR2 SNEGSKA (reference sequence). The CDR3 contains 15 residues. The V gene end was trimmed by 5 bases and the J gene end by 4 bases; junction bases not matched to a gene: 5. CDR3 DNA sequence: TGCAGTGCTTCTGGGACTAGCGGGGGGTCAGAGACCCAGTACTTC. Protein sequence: CSASGTSGGSETQYF.

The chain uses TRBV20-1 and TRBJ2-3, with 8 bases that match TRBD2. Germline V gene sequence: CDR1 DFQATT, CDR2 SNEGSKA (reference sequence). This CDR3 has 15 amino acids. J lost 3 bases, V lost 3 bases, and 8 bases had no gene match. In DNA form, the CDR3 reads TGCAGTGCTAGTCCGTGGCGGGAGGTGACAGATACGCAGTATTTT. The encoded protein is CSASPWREVTDTQYF.

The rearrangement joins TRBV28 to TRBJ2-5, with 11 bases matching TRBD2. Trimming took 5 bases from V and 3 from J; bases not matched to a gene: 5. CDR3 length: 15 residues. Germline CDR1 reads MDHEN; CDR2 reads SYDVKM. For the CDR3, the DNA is TGTGCCAGCAGTCCGGGACTAGCGGACGAAGAGACCCAGTACTTC. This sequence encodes CASSPGLADEETQYF.

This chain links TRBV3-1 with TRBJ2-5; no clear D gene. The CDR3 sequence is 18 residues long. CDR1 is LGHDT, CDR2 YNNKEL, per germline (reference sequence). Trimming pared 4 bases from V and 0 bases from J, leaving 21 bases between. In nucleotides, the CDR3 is TGTGCCAGCAGCCTCATACGAATGACCGCTGATTACCAAGAGACCCAGTACTTC. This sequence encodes CASSLIRMTADYQETQYF.

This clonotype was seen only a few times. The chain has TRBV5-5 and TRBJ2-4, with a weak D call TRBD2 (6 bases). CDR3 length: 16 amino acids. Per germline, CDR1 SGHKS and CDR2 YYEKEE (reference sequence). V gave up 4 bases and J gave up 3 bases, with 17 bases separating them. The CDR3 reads CASSPVDGGVKNIQYF. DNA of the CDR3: TGTGCCAGCAGCCCCGTGGACGGGGGTGTCAAAAACATTCAGTACTTC. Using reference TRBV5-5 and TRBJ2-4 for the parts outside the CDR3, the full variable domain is DAGVTQSPTHLIKTRGQQVTLRCSPISGHKSVSWYQQVLGQGPQFIFQYYEKEERGRGNFPDRFSARQFPNYSSELNVNALLLGDSALYLCASSPVDGGVKNIQYFGAGTRLSVL.

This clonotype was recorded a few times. CDR3 sequence: CASRPELADNEQFF. The CDR3 DNA is TGTGCCAGCAGACCCGAACTAGCCGACAATGAGCAGTTCTTC. The chain combines TRBV7-2 with TRBJ2-1; tentatively, D is TRBD2 (6 bases). This CDR3 comprises 14 residues. Trimming left V 6 bases short and J 5 bases short, with 14 bases between. Germline CDR1 reads SGHTA; CDR2 reads FQGNSA.

The CDR3 sequence is CASSLSRDGLATYEQYF. The DNA for the CDR3 is TGTGCCAGCAGCTTAAGTAGGGACGGACTAGCTACCTACGAGCAGTACTTC. The rearrangement links TRBV7-8 to TRBJ2-7; 8 bases align to TRBD2. CDR1 and CDR2 from the germline V gene are SGHVS and FQNEAQ. There are 17 residues in the CDR3. V lost 2 bases, J lost 2 bases, and 11 bases stayed unmatched.

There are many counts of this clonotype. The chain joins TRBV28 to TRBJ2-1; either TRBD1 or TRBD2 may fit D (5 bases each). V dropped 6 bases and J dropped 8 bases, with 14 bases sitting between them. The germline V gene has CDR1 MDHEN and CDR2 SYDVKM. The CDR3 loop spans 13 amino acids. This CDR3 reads CASSPGPGDEQFF. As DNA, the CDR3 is TGTGCCAGCAGCCCGGGACCAGGCGATGAGCAGTTCTTC.

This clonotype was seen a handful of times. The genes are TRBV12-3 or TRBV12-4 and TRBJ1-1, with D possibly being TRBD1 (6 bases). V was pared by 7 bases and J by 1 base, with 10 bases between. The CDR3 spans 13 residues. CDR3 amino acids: CASTPDRNTEAFF. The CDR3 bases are TGTGCCAGCACCCCGGACAGGAACACTGAAGCTTTCTTT.

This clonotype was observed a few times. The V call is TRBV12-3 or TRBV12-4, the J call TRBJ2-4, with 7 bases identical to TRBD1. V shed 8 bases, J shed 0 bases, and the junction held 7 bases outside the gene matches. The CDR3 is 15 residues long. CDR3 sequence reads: CASGDSELAKNIQYF. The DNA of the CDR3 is TGTGCCAGCGGGGACAGCGAACTAGCCAAAAACATTCAGTACTTC.